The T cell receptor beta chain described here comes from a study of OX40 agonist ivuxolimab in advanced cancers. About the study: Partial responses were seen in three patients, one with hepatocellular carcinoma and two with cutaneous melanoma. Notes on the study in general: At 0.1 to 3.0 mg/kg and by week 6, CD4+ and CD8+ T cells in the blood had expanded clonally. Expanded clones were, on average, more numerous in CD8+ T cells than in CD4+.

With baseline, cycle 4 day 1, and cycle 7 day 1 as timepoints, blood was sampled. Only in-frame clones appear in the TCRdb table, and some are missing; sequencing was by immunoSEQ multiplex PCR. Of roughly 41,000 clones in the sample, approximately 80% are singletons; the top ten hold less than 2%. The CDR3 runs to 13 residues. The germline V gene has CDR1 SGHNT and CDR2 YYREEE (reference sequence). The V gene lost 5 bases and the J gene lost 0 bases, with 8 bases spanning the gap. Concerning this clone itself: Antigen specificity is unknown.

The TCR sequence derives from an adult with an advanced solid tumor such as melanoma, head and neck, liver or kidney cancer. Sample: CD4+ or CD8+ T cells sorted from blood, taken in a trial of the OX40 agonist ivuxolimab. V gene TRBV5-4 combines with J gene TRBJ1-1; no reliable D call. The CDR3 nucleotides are TGTGCCAGCAGGGCGCAGATGAACACTGAAGCTTTCTTT. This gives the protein CASRAQMNTEAFF. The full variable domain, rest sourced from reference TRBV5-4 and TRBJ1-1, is ETGVTQSPTHLIKTRGQQVTLRCSSQSGHNTVSWYQQALGQGPQFIFQYYREEENGRGNFPPRFSGLQFPNYSSELNVNALELDDSALYLCASRAQMNTEAFFGQGTRLTVV.